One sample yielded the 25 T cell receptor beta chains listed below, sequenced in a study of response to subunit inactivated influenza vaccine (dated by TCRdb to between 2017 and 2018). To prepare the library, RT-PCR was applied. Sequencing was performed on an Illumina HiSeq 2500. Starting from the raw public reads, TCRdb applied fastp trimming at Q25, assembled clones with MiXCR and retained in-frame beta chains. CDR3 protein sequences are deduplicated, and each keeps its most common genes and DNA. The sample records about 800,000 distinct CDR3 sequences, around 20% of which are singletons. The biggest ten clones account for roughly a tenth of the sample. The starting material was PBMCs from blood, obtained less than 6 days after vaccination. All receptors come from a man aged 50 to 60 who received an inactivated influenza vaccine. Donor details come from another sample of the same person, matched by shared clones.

The DNA of the CDR3 is TGTGCCACCAGCAGAGTCCCGGGACTCCAGAATGAGCAGTTCTTC. Translating gives CATSRVPGLQNEQFF. This chain connects TRBV15 to TRBJ2-1; tentative D call: TRBD2 (6 bases). V was pared by 1 base and J by 7 bases, with 14 bases between. The CDR3 is 15 residues long. From germline, CDR1 is LNHNV and CDR2 YYDKDF (reference sequence).

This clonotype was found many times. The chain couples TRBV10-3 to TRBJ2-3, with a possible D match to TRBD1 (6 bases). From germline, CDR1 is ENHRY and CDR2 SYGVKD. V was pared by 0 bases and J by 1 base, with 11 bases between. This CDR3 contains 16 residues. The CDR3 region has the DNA TGTGCCATCAGTGAGTCAACTCCAGGGGGCACAGATACGCAGTATTTT. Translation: CAISESTPGGTDTQYF.

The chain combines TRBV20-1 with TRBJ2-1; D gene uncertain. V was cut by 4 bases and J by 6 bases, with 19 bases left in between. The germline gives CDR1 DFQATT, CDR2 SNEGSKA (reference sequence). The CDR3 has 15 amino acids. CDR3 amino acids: CSATVFTYLINEQFF. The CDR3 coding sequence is TGCAGTGCTACCGTCTTCACCTACCTTATCAATGAGCAGTTCTTC.

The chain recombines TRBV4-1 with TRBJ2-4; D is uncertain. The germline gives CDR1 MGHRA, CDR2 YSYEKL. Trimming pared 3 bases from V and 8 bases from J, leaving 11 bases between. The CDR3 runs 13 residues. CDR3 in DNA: TGCGCCAGCAGCCAGACGGGCTCGGACATTCAGTACTTC. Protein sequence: CASSQTGSDIQYF.

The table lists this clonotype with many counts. The CDR3 sequence is CASSEASGNTEAFF. As DNA, the CDR3 is TGTGCCAGCAGTGAAGCTAGTGGTAACACTGAAGCTTTCTTT. The chain has TRBV2 and TRBJ1-1; D is uncertain. The germline V gene encodes CDR1 SNHLY and CDR2 FYNNEI. CDR3 length: 14 residues. V was pared by 0 bases and J by 2 bases, with 7 bases between.

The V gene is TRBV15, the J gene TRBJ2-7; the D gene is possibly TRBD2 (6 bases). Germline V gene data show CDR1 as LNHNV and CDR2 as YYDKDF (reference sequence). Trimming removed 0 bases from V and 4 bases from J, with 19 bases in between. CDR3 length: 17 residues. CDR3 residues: CATSRDGRRGRAYEQYF. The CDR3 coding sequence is TGTGCCACCAGCAGAGATGGTAGGCGGGGCAGGGCTTACGAGCAGTACTTC.

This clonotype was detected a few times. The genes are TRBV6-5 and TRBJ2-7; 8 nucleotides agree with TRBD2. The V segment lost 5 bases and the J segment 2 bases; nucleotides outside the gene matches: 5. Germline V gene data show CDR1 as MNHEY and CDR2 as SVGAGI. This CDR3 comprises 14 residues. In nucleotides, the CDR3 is TGTGCCAGCAGTAACGTAGCGGGAACCTACGAGCAGTACTTC. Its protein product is CASSNVAGTYEQYF.

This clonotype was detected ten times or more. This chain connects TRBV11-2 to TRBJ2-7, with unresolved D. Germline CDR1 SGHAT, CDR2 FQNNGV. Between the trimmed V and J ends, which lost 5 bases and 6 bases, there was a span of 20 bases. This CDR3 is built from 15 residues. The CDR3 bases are TGTGCCAGCAGCCCGCCGGGCCTTCTCCTAGGCGAGCAGTACTTC. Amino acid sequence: CASSPPGLLLGEQYF.

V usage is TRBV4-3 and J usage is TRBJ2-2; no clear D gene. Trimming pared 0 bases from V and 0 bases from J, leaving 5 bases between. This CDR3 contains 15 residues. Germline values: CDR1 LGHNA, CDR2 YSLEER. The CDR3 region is CASSQETTNTGELFF. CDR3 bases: TGCGCCAGCAGCCAAGAGACAACGAACACCGGGGAGCTGTTTTTT.

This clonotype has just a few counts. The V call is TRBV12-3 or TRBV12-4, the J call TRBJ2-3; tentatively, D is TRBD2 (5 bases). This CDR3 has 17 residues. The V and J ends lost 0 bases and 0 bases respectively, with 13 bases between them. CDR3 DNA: TGTGCCAGCAGTTTAGCGCGGCGGGTCCAAAGCACAGATACGCAGTATTTT. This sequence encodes CASSLARRVQSTDTQYF.

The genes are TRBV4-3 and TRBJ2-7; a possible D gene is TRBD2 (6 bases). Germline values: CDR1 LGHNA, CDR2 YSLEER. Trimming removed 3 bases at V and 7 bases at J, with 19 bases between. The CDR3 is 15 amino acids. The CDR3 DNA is TGCGCCAGCAGCCAGATGAGTTACGGGAGACAAGAGCAGTACTTC. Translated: CASSQMSYGRQEQYF.

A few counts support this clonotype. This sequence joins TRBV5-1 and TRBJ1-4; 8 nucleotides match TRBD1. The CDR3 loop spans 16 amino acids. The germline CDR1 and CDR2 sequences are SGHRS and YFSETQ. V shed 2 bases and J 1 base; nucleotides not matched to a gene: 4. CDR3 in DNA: TGCGCCAGCAGCTTACAGGGGGTGGTAACTAATGAAAAACTGTTTTTT. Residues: CASSLQGVVTNEKLFF.

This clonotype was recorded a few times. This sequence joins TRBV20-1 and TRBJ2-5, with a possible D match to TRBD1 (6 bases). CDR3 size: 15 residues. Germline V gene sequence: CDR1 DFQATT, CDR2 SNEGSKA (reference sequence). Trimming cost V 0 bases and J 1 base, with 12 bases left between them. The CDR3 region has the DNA TGCAGTGCTAGAGATCTTCAGGGGCCCCAAGAGACCCAGTACTTC. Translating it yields CSARDLQGPQETQYF.

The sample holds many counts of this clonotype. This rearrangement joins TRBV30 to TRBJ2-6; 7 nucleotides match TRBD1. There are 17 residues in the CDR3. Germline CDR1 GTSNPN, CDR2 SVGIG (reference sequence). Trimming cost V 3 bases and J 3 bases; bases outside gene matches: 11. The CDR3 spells CAWRRGRLKSGANVLTF. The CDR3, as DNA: TGTGCCTGGAGAAGGGGGCGCTTAAAAAGTGGGGCCAACGTCCTGACTTTC.

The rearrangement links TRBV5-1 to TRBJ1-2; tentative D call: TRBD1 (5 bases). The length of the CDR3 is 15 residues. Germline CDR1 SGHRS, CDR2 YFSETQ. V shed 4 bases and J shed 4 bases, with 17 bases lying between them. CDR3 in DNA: TGCGCCAGCAGCCCGCCTGATGGGGGGATCTATGGCTACACCTTC. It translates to CASSPPDGGIYGYTF. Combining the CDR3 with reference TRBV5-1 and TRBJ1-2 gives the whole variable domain KAGVTQTPRYLIKTRGQQVTLSCSPISGHRSVSWYQQTPGQGLQFLFEYFSETQRNKGNFPGRFSGRQFSNSRSEMNVSTLELGDSALYLCASSPPDGGIYGYTFGSGTRLTVV.

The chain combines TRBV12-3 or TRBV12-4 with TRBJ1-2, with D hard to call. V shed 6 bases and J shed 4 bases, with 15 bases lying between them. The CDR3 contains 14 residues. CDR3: CASSMGIEVYGYTF. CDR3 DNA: TGTGCCAGCAGCATGGGAATAGAGGTCTATGGCTACACCTTC.

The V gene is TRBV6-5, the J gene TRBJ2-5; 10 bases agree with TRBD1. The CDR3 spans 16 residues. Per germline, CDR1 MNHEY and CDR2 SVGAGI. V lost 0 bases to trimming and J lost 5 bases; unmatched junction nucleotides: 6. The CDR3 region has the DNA TGTGCCAGCAGTTACTCCGGGACAGGGGTATCGGAGACCCAGTACTTC. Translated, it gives CASSYSGTGVSETQYF.

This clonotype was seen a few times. CDR3 amino acids: CASSFTAGGISYEQYF. The CDR3 DNA reads TGTGCCAGCAGCTTCACAGCGGGAGGAATCTCCTACGAGCAGTACTTC. The chain has TRBV5-6 and TRBJ2-7; TRBD2 matches 9 bases. The CDR3 totals 16 residues. V lost 2 bases to trimming and J lost 0 bases; unmatched junction nucleotides: 6. Germline V gene sequence: CDR1 SGHDT, CDR2 YYEEEE.

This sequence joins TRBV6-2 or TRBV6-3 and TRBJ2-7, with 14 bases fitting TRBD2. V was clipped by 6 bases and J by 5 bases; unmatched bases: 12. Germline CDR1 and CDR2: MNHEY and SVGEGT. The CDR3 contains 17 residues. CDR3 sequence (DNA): TGTGCCAGCAGATACCCGGGACTAGCGGGGGATGGCGACGAGCAGTACTTC. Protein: CASRYPGLAGDGDEQYF.

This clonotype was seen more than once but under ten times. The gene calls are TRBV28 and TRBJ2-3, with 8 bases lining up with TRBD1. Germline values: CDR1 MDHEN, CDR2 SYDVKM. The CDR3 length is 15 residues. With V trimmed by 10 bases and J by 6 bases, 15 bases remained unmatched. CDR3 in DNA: TGTGCCACCTCCCCCGGACAGGGCCGTGGGGATACGCAGTATTTT. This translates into CATSPGQGRGDTQYF.

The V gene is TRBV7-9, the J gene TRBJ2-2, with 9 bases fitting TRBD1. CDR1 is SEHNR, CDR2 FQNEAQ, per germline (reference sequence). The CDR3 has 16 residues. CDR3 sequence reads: CVVPRTGDELTGELFF. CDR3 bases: TGTGTGGTACCCCGGACAGGGGACGAATTGACCGGGGAGCTGTTTTTT.

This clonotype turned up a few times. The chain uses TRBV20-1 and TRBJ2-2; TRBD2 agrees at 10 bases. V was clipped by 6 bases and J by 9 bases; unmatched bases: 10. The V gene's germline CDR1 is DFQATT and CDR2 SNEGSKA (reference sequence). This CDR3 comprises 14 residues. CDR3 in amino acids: CSAPKREGRRELFF. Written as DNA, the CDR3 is TGCAGTGCCCCTAAGCGGGAGGGCCGGAGGGAGCTGTTTTTT.

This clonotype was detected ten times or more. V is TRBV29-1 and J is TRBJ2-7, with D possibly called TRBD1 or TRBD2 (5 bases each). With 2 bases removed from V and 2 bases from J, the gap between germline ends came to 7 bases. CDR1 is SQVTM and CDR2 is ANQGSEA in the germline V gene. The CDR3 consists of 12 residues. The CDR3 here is CSVELGPYEQYF. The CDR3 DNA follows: TGCAGCGTTGAATTGGGACCCTACGAGCAGTACTTC.

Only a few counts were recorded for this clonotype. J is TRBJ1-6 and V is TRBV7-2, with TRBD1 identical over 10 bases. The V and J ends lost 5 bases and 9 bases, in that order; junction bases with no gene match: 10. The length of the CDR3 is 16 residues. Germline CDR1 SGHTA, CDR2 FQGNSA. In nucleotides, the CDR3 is TGTGCCAGCAGCATACCCGGGACAGGGGTTGGTTCACCCCTCCACTTT. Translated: CASSIPGTGVGSPLHF.

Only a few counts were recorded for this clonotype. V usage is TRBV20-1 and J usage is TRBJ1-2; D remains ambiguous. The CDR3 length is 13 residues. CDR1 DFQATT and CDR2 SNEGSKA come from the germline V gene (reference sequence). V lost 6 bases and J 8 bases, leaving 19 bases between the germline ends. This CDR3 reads CSAAGRGLSGYTF. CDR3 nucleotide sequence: TGCAGTGCCGCCGGGAGAGGCCTGTCAGGCTACACCTTC.